These 21 T cell receptor beta chains came from one sample sequenced in a study of OX40 agonist ivuxolimab in advanced cancers. Libraries were constructed by the immunoSEQ multiplex PCR assay. TCRdb stores this immuneACCESS table with in-frame sequences only. Part of the clones is absent; in the studies checked, under half of the shortfall reflects unresolved V genes, and no reason is known for the rest. For this sample there are around 39,000 clones; less than 85% appear just once. About 1.8% of the sample belongs to the ten largest clones. Sequencing was performed on CD4+ or CD8+ T cells sorted from blood, taken in a trial of the OX40 agonist ivuxolimab. Source of these receptors: an adult with an advanced solid tumor such as melanoma, head and neck, liver or kidney cancer.

The gene calls are TRBV19 and TRBJ1-6; the D is unclear. The V gene's germline CDR1 is LNHDA and CDR2 SQIVND (reference sequence). This CDR3 is 13 amino acids long. The V end lost 6 bases, the J end lost 8 bases, and 11 bases lay between the germline ends. CDR3 loop: CASRARPDSPLHF. The CDR3 nucleotides are TGTGCCAGTAGGGCGCGACCGGATTCACCCCTCCACTTT.

The chain is built from TRBV5-4 and TRBJ1-2; no reliable D call. Per germline, CDR1 SGHNT and CDR2 YYREEE (reference sequence). The CDR3 extends over 14 amino acids. Trimming removed 1 base from V and 5 bases from J, with 12 bases in between. In DNA form, the CDR3 reads TGTGCCAGCAGCTTGATGATTAAGGGATATGGCTACACCTTC. Protein: CASSLMIKGYGYTF.

The J gene is TRBJ2-3, the V gene TRBV11-2, with D unclear. From germline, CDR1 is SGHAT and CDR2 FQNNGV. Trimming cost V 6 bases and J 4 bases, with 11 bases left between them. The CDR3 covers 13 residues. CDR3 amino acids: CASSSLMADTQYF. The CDR3 DNA follows: TGTGCCAGCAGTTCCCTAATGGCAGATACGCAGTATTTT.

The chain employs TRBV6-5 and TRBJ2-3; a weak D match, TRBD2 (6 bases). CDR1 is MNHEY and CDR2 is SVGAGI in the germline V gene. This CDR3 region has 15 residues. V dropped 6 bases and J dropped 5 bases, with 18 bases sitting between them. Here the CDR3 DNA reads TGTGCCAGCAGCTCACCCCATAGCGGCCTAGATACGCAGTATTTT. Amino acid sequence: CASSSPHSGLDTQYF.

This chain links TRBV28 with TRBJ1-5, with D uncertain. Germline lookup yields CDR1 MDHEN and CDR2 SYDVKM. V was cut by 6 bases and J by 3 bases, with 15 bases left in between. This CDR3 spans 15 amino acids. DNA for the CDR3: TGTGCCAGCAGGCCTGAACGGAGGTTCAATCAGCCCCAGCATTTT. It is translated as CASRPERRFNQPQHF.

The rearrangement uses TRBV9 and TRBJ2-3; weak D call: TRBD2 (5 bases). Per germline, CDR1 SGDLS and CDR2 YYNGEE. This CDR3 has 15 residues. With 4 bases removed from V and 0 bases from J, the gap between germline ends came to 12 bases. The CDR3 reads CASSSQPGSTDTQYF. The CDR3 DNA follows: TGTGCCAGCAGCTCCCAGCCGGGGAGCACAGATACGCAGTATTTT. The full variable domain, rest sourced from reference TRBV9 and TRBJ2-3, is DSGVTQTPKHLITATGQRVTLRCSPRSGDLSVYWYQQSLDQGLQFLIQYYNGEERAKGNILERFSAQQFPDLHSELNLSSLELGDSALYFCASSSQPGSTDTQYFGPGTRLTVL.

The V and J genes are TRBV7-9 and TRBJ2-5; D tentatively fits TRBD1 or TRBD2 (5 bases each). CDR1 is SEHNR and CDR2 is FQNEAQ in the germline V gene (reference sequence). V lost 7 bases and J lost 2, with 14 bases in between. The CDR3 is 14 residues long. Here the CDR3 DNA reads TGTGCCAGCACCCAGGGCGGGCAGCAAGAGACCCAGTACTTC. It is translated as CASTQGGQQETQYF.

This clone was observed a handful of times. The chain couples TRBV7-2 to TRBJ1-5; 7 nucleotides line up with TRBD1. V trimming: 1 base; J trimming: 0 bases; junction bases outside the gene matches: 3. This CDR3 has 16 residues. Germline assignment: CDR1 SGHTA and CDR2 FQGNSA. The CDR3 DNA sequence: TGTGCCAGCAGCTTAGTCGGGACAGATAGCAATCAGCCCCAGCATTTT. As protein: CASSLVGTDSNQPQHF.

The rearrangement uses TRBV27 and TRBJ1-2, with D uncertain. Deletions cut 5 bases from V and 6 bases from J, with 13 bases between. This CDR3 region has 13 residues. Germline CDR1 is MNHEY and CDR2 is SMNVEV (reference sequence). CDR3 region: CASSGRTADGYTF. CDR3 in DNA: TGTGCCAGCAGTGGGAGGACGGCGGATGGCTACACCTTC.

The chain has TRBV2 and TRBJ1-1; D remains ambiguous. There are 15 residues in the CDR3. CDR1 SNHLY and CDR2 FYNNEI come from the germline V gene. V was pared by 1 base and J by 4 bases, with 13 bases between. The CDR3 is CASSEGLFGGTEAFF. The CDR3 nucleotides are TGTGCCAGCAGTGAAGGACTATTCGGTGGCACTGAAGCTTTCTTT. Full variable domain (remainder filled in from reference TRBV2 and TRBJ1-1): EPEVTQTPSHQVTQMGQEVILRCVPISNHLYFYWYRQILGQKVEFLVSFYNNEISEKSEIFDDQFSVERPDGSNFTLKIRSTKLEDSAMYFCASSEGLFGGTEAFFGQGTRLTVV.

The chain has TRBV5-1 and TRBJ2-3; the match to TRBD2 covers 7 bases. The germline V gene encodes CDR1 SGHRS and CDR2 YFSETQ. V gave up 4 bases and J gave up 3 bases; unmatched junction bases: 8. The CDR3 covers 15 residues. Here the CDR3 reads CASSKEGRETDTQYF. The CDR3 nucleotides are TGCGCCAGCAGCAAAGAAGGGCGGGAGACAGATACGCAGTATTTT.

The V gene is TRBV29-1, the J gene TRBJ2-2; 9 bases line up with TRBD2. The germline V gene encodes CDR1 SQVTM and CDR2 ANQGSEA. The ends lost 7 bases at V and 6 bases at J; junction bases unmatched: 6. This CDR3 contains 13 residues. Here the CDR3 DNA reads TGCAGCGGTGGCATAGCGGGGGCCGGGGAGCTGTTTTTT. Translated, it gives CSGGIAGAGELFF.

The count of this clone is one. The rearrangement joins TRBV19 to TRBJ1-6, with TRBD1 matching over 11 bases. V lost 6 bases and J lost 2; bases outside the gene matches: 6. This CDR3 contains 17 residues. Per the germline V gene, CDR1 is LNHDA and CDR2 is SQIVND (reference sequence). The chain's CDR3 is CASSGDRGLTYNSPLHF. CDR3 nucleotide sequence: TGTGCCAGTAGCGGGGACAGGGGGTTAACCTATAATTCACCCCTCCACTTT. Complete variable domain (other parts from reference TRBV19 and TRBJ1-6): DGGITQSPKYLFRKEGQNVTLSCEQNLNHDAMYWYRQDPGQGLRLIYYSQIVNDFQKGDIAEGYSVSREKKESFPLTVTSAQKNPTAFYLCASSGDRGLTYNSPLHFGNGTRLTVT.

The V call is TRBV18, the J call TRBJ1-6, with 8 bases aligning to TRBD1. The J segment lost 7 bases and the V segment lost 2 bases, leaving 13 bases of the junction unmatched. Per the germline V gene, CDR1 is KGHSH and CDR2 is LQKENI. The CDR3 runs 18 residues. CDR3 coding DNA: TGTGCCAGCTCACCAGAATCCCAGGGGGCGGTTGGAAATTCACCCCTCCACTTT. Its protein product is CASSPESQGAVGNSPLHF.

The chain links TRBV7-9 to TRBJ1-3; TRBD1 might be the D (5 bases). The germline V gene has CDR1 SEHNR and CDR2 FQNEAQ (reference sequence). V gave up 5 bases and J gave up 4 bases, with 18 bases separating them. The CDR3 totals 16 residues. The CDR3 DNA sequence: TGTGCCAGCAGCGCCTGGTTCGGGGACGCCGGAAACACCATATATTTT. This translates into CASSAWFGDAGNTIYF.

V usage is TRBV9 and J usage is TRBJ1-2; D may be TRBD1 (5 bases). The CDR3 length is 13 residues. Per germline, CDR1 SGDLS and CDR2 YYNGEE. V was clipped by 6 bases and J by 4 bases, with 13 bases between them. The CDR3 sequence is CASNAGDSYGYTF. The DNA of the CDR3 is TGTGCCAGCAACGCCGGGGACTCCTATGGCTACACCTTC.

The chain has TRBV7-9 and TRBJ1-1; D might be TRBD1 (5 bases). Trimming shortened V by 10 bases and J by 0 bases, and 12 bases separated the two germline ends. Germline V gene sequence: CDR1 SEHNR, CDR2 FQNEAQ (reference sequence). The CDR3 consists of 13 residues. The CDR3 reads CATQQAMNTEAFF. CDR3 bases: TGTGCCACCCAACAGGCCATGAACACTGAAGCTTTCTTT.

The chain carries TRBV4-3 and TRBJ2-4; D is unclear. The length of the CDR3 is 17 residues. Germline assignment: CDR1 LGHNA and CDR2 YSLEER. Between the trimmed V and J ends, which lost 0 bases and 0 bases, there was a span of 12 bases. CDR3 in DNA: TGCGCCAGCAGCCAAGATTGGTCTGGCCTAGCCAAAAACATTCAGTACTTC. Translating gives CASSQDWSGLAKNIQYF.

This chain uses TRBV11-2 with TRBJ1-1; tentative D call: TRBD1 (5 bases). The CDR3 has 12 amino acids. V dropped 5 bases and J dropped 4 bases, with 8 bases sitting between them. Looked up from germline, CDR1 is SGHAT and CDR2 is FQNNGV. The CDR3 coding sequence is TGTGCCAGCAGCAGGGACGGCACTGAAGCTTTCTTT. Amino acid sequence: CASSRDGTEAFF.

J is TRBJ2-7 and V is TRBV7-6; possible D gene TRBD1, 7 bases. With 0 bases removed from V and 7 bases from J, the gap between germline ends came to 16 bases. The CDR3 totals 15 residues. From germline, CDR1 is SGHVS and CDR2 FNYEAQ. CDR3 in amino acids: CASSLAQHSGGEQYF. The CDR3 DNA reads TGTGCCAGCAGCTTAGCCCAACATTCAGGGGGGGAGCAGTACTTC.

This clone was seen only a few times. The chain uses TRBV19 and TRBJ2-7, with TRBD2 matching 14 bases. CDR1 is LNHDA, CDR2 SQIVND, per germline (reference sequence). The CDR3 runs to 15 residues. The DNA for the CDR3 is TGTGCTACGAAGCAGACTAGCGGGGGGGCGGGCGAGCAGTACTTC. Translated, it gives CATKQTSGGAGEQYF. Combining the CDR3 with reference TRBV19 and TRBJ2-7 gives the whole variable domain DGGITQSPKYLFRKEGQNVTLSCEQNLNHDAMYWYRQDPGQGLRLIYYSQIVNDFQKGDIAEGYSVSREKKESFPLTVTSAQKNPTAFYLCATKQTSGGAGEQYFGPGTRLTVT.